The 27 T cell receptor beta chains given below trace back to one sample, sequenced in a study of molecular identifiers for immune sequencing clone quantification. TCRdb reprocessed the PCR reads via MiXCR and lists one record per CDR3 protein. The sample yields over 600,000 distinct CDR3 sequences, 15% to 20% seen once. The sequencing sample was made of naive CD8+ T cells from blood, with Jurkat cell RNA spiked in. The subset here: FACS-sorted CD8+CD4-CCR7+CD45RA+ naive T cells. These receptors all stem from a human donor in good health. Some libraries in this study had Jurkat cell RNA spiked in.

The chain recombines TRBV12-3 or TRBV12-4 with TRBJ1-1, with D possibly being TRBD1 (6 bases). V shed 3 bases and J shed 0 bases, with 11 bases lying between them. The CDR3 extends over 15 amino acids. CDR3 bases: TGTGCCAGCAGTTTTGACGACAGGTTGAACACTGAAGCTTTCTTT. Amino acid sequence: CASSFDDRLNTEAFF.

There are many counts of this clonotype. The chain uses TRBV30 and TRBJ1-2, with D possibly TRBD1 on 6 matching bases. The germline V gene has CDR1 GTSNPN and CDR2 SVGIG (reference sequence). V lost 1 base and J lost 0, with 6 bases in between. The length of the CDR3 is 13 residues. The CDR3 spells CAWSEGANYGYTF. The CDR3 bases are TGTGCCTGGAGTGAGGGGGCTAACTATGGCTACACCTTC.

Comments on this clonotype: It may be a read error: a sequence one base away is much more abundant. The rearrangement uses TRBV20-1 and TRBJ2-3, with D perhaps TRBD2 (5 bases). Germline CDR1 reads DFQATT; CDR2 reads SNEGSKA (reference sequence). The CDR3 is 17 residues long. This CDR3 reads CSAMDPADSRSTDMQYF. The CDR3 nucleotides read TGCAGTGCTATGGATCCCGCGGACTCTCGATCCACAGATATGCAGTATTTT.

A word on this clonotype: This could be a read error, since a much larger clone is one nucleotide away. The chain couples TRBV2 to TRBJ2-3, with D tentatively TRBD1 (6 bases). CDR3 length: 20 residues. Trimming removed 9 bases from V and 1 base from J, with 32 bases in between. The V gene's germline CDR1 is SNHLY and CDR2 FYNNEI. CDR3 DNA sequence: TGTGCCAGTCGGACCTTCATCCTTTCAGATGACAGGCATGGCACAGATACGCAGTATTTT. It codes for CASRTFILSDDRHGTDTQYF.

This clonotype has at least ten counts. J is TRBJ2-7 and V is TRBV28; TRBD2 might be the D (5 bases). Germline values: CDR1 MDHEN, CDR2 SYDVKM. V lost 3 bases to trimming and J lost 0 bases, with 12 bases between them. CDR3 length: 15 amino acids. CDR3 sequence (DNA): TGTGCCAGCAGTTTTCGGGGATTAATCTCCTACGAGCAGTACTTC. Its protein product is CASSFRGLISYEQYF.

In its sample, this clonotype was seen a few times. The V and J genes are TRBV12-3 or TRBV12-4 and TRBJ1-5; D remains unclear. V was cut by 6 bases and J by 0 bases, with 15 bases left in between. There are 16 residues in the CDR3. The CDR3 region has the DNA TGTGCCAGCAGCCGAAATCCAGGTTATAGCAATCAGCCCCAGCATTTT. Its translation: CASSRNPGYSNQPQHF.

This clonotype was counted many times. The chain couples TRBV4-2 to TRBJ2-5; D might be TRBD2 (5 bases). V was trimmed by 0 bases and J by 1 base, leaving 12 bases between them. Germline CDR1 and CDR2: LGHNA and YNFKEQ. This CDR3 spans 16 amino acids. This CDR3 is CASSQDPPGSQETQYF. CDR3 bases: TGTGCCAGCAGCCAAGACCCCCCGGGATCCCAAGAGACCCAGTACTTC.

This clonotype showed up many times. The chain links TRBV19 to TRBJ1-5, with TRBD1 as a possible D gene (6 bases). V was clipped by 9 bases and J by 3 bases, with 15 bases between them. The CDR3 totals 14 residues. Germline V lookup: CDR1 LNHDA, CDR2 SQIVND (reference sequence). CDR3 nucleotides: TGTGCCAGCAGTCCCGGGGGGCTCAATCAGCCCCAGCATTTT. It translates to CASSPGGLNQPQHF.

With respect to this clonotype: Since a much larger clone is just one base distant, this may be a read error. The gene calls are TRBV7-6 and TRBJ1-1; D unclear. CDR1 SGHVS and CDR2 FNYEAQ come from the germline V gene. The CDR3 loop spans 13 amino acids. The DNA for the CDR3 is TGTGCCGGCAGCTTAGGCAAGGTCACTGAAGCTTTCTTT. Its protein is CAGSLGKVTEAFF.

This clonotype was found a few times. This sequence joins TRBV7-3 and TRBJ2-2, with a weak D call TRBD1 (6 bases). Trimming removed 6 bases from V and 1 base from J, with 18 bases in between. CDR3 length equals 17 residues. Per the germline V gene, CDR1 is SGHTA and CDR2 is FQGTGA. DNA of the CDR3: TGTGCCAGCAGACCTAAAGGAGACAGGTTGAACACCGGGGAGCTGTTTTTT. Its protein product is CASRPKGDRLNTGELFF.

The chain links TRBV7-6 to TRBJ2-1; TRBD2 matches at 8 bases. Germline V lookup: CDR1 SGHVS, CDR2 FNYEAQ. This CDR3 region has 14 residues. V lost 4 bases to trimming and J lost 7 bases; unmatched junction nucleotides: 6. The CDR3 DNA follows: TGTGCCAGCAGCTCCTACCGGGGGGGGAATGAGCAGTTCTTC. Translation gives CASSSYRGGNEQFF.

As for this clonotype: A read error is possible here, since a much larger clone lies one base away. V gene TRBV20-1 combines with J gene TRBJ1-2; 7 nucleotides align to TRBD1. CDR1 and CDR2 from the germline V gene are DFQATT and SNEGSKA (reference sequence). The CDR3 spans 13 residues. The trim removed 3 bases at V and 2 bases at J, leaving 3 bases unmatched. The CDR3 nucleotides are TGCAGTGCTAGTACACAGGGGAACTATGGCTACACCTTC. Translating it yields CSASTQGNYGYTF.

About this clonotype: A much larger clone is a single base away; this may be a read error. The chain links TRBV11-2 to TRBJ2-4; D call uncertain. Trimming took 5 bases from V and 0 from J, leaving 23 bases between them. This CDR3 is built from 19 residues. Germline V lookup: CDR1 SGHAT, CDR2 FQNNGV. The CDR3 bases are TGTGCCAGCAGCCCCAACCGCGCACAAGAGACCCTAGCCAAAAACATTCAGTACTTC. Translated: CASSPNRAQETLAKNIQYF.

The gene calls are TRBV28 and TRBJ2-7; TRBD1 matches at 7 bases. The V gene's germline CDR1 is MDHEN and CDR2 SYDVKM. The CDR3 is 13 amino acids. V lost 8 bases and J lost 5; bases outside the gene matches: 9. The CDR3 nucleotides are TGTGCCAGCCAAGACAGGGTGTGGGACGAGCAGTACTTC. Protein sequence: CASQDRVWDEQYF.

The chain uses TRBV4-1 and TRBJ2-6, with TRBD1 identical over 8 bases. This CDR3 spans 19 amino acids. Germline V gene lookup returns CDR1 MGHRA and CDR2 YSYEKL. With 4 bases clipped from V and 0 bases from J, the junction kept 11 bases outside the gene matches. CDR3 nucleotide sequence: TGCGCCAGCAGCCGAGATAGGACAGGGTTAGGCTCTGGGGCCAACGTCCTGACTTTC. Its protein is CASSRDRTGLGSGANVLTF.

This clonotype has a count of ten or more. The gene calls are TRBV4-1 and TRBJ1-1; D uncertain. This CDR3 spans 16 amino acids. The V gene's germline CDR1 is MGHRA and CDR2 YSYEKL. Trimming removed 3 bases at V and 0 bases at J, with 14 bases between. CDR3 sequence (DNA): TGCGCCAGCAGCCAGTTTGACGACGGAATGAACACTGAAGCTTTCTTT. Translated: CASSQFDDGMNTEAFF.

The rearrangement joins TRBV4-1 to TRBJ2-7; weak D call: TRBD1 (7 bases). Trimming left V 2 bases short and J 2 bases short, with 13 bases between. CDR1 is MGHRA and CDR2 is YSYEKL in the germline V gene. The CDR3 is 15 residues long. The CDR3 sequence is CASSQRRDSTYEQYF. In DNA, the CDR3 is TGCGCCAGCAGCCAAAGGAGGGACAGTACCTACGAGCAGTACTTC.

This clonotype has ten or more counts. This chain's CDR3 is CASSVAGYNQPQHF. DNA for the CDR3: TGTGCCAGCAGCGTTGCGGGCTACAATCAGCCCCAGCATTTT. The rearrangement links TRBV2 to TRBJ1-5; no reliable D call. The CDR3 length is 14 residues. Trimming cost V 6 bases and J 3 bases, with 12 bases left between them. From germline, CDR1 is SNHLY and CDR2 FYNNEI.

Only one count was recorded for this clonotype. A much larger clone is a single base away; this may be a read error. The V and J genes are TRBV4-3 and TRBJ1-3; D not resolved. CDR1 LGHNA and CDR2 YSLEER come from the germline V gene. This CDR3 has 16 amino acids. Written as DNA, the CDR3 is TGCGCCAGCAGCCAAGAGCGTGACGGAACTGGAAACACCGTATATTTT. Its translation is CASSQERDGTGNTVYF.

This clonotype has ten or more counts. This rearrangement joins TRBV29-1 to TRBJ2-3, with 12 bases identical to TRBD2. Germline CDR1 reads SQVTM; CDR2 reads ANQGSEA. This CDR3 is 12 amino acids long. With 6 bases clipped from V and 11 bases from J, the junction kept 6 bases outside the gene matches. The CDR3 here is CSVTSGGEGQYF. The CDR3, as DNA: TGCAGCGTGACTAGCGGGGGTGAAGGGCAGTATTTT.

This clonotype showed up many times. The chain has TRBV7-9 and TRBJ2-7; 10 bases are a match to TRBD2. The CDR3 sequence is 16 residues long. Germline CDR1 reads SEHNR; CDR2 reads FQNEAQ (reference sequence). V gave up 5 bases and J gave up 4 bases; unmatched junction bases: 11. The CDR3 sequence: CASSPLSAGGPYEQYF. The CDR3 DNA reads as TGTGCCAGCAGCCCCTTGTCAGCGGGAGGGCCTTACGAGCAGTACTTC.

A word on this clonotype: An end of the junction differs from the germline gene, which may be a read error. The rearrangement links TRBV5-1 to TRBJ1-4; 7 nucleotides line up with TRBD1. The germline V gene has CDR1 SGHRS and CDR2 YFSETQ. This CDR3 contains 14 residues. CDR3 nucleotide sequence: TGCGCCAGCAGCGAGTGGACAGGAAGTGAAGAACTGTTTTTT. Translation gives CASSEWTGSEELFF.

This clonotype has only a few counts. A read error may produce the germline difference seen at one junction end. The rearrangement links TRBV19 to TRBJ2-2; no clear D gene. Germline assignment: CDR1 LNHDA and CDR2 SQIVND (reference sequence). There are 16 residues in the CDR3. CDR3 sequence reads: CASSLEVTLNTGELFF. In DNA form, the CDR3 reads TGTGCCAGTAGTTTAGAGGTTACCCTGAACACCGGGGAGCTGTTTTTT.

This chain uses TRBV19 with TRBJ2-7; D is unresolved. The CDR3 has 12 amino acids. V shed 0 bases and J shed 6 bases, with 6 bases lying between them. CDR1 LNHDA and CDR2 SQIVND come from the germline V gene (reference sequence). The CDR3 bases are TGTGCCAGTAGTATAGACAACTCCGAGCAGTACTTC. Translation: CASSIDNSEQYF.

Notes on this clonotype: A much larger clonotype is one base distant, so this may be a read error. V and J are TRBV7-2 and TRBJ2-3; 8 bases fit TRBD2. The CDR3 covers 13 residues. CDR1 and CDR2 from the germline V gene are SGHTA and FQGNSA. The CDR3 sequence is CARSPREVDTQYF. In DNA, the CDR3 is TGTGCCCGCAGCCCGCGGGAGGTGGATACGCAGTATTTT.

This clonotype turned up a few times. This sequence may be a read error, since a much larger clone differs from it by one base. J is TRBJ2-7 and V is TRBV5-6; D uncertain. The CDR3 is 15 residues long. Germline loops: CDR1 SGHDT, CDR2 YYEEEE. The CDR3 DNA follows: TGTGCCAGCAGCTTGGGACTTCCCGACTCCCACGAGCAGTACTTC. This gives the protein CASSLGLPDSHEQYF.

This clonotype was picked up many times. The chain combines TRBV29-1 with TRBJ2-2; 7 bases align to TRBD2. The ends lost 6 bases at V and 1 base at J; junction bases unmatched: 5. There are 14 residues in the CDR3. Germline assignment: CDR1 SQVTM and CDR2 ANQGSEA. The CDR3 is CSVNSGQNTGELFF. The CDR3 coding sequence is TGCAGCGTCAATAGCGGGCAGAACACCGGGGAGCTGTTTTTT.